This TCR beta chain was recovered during a study of cytomegalovirus exposure and HLA in healthy donors. This CDR3 is 16 amino acids long. V lost 0 bases to trimming and J lost 5 bases; unmatched junction nucleotides: 6. Germline V lookup: CDR1 SGDLS, CDR2 YYNGEE. TCRdb keeps only in-frame clones here, not all; method: immunoSEQ multiplex PCR. Of 250,000 to 350,000 clones listed, approximately 91% were seen once; the top ten hold roughly 0.96%. Sequenced sample: PBMCs. The receptor was derived from a man aged 30 to 39 in good health and CMV-seronegative. V and J are TRBV9 and TRBJ1-2; 11 bases agree with TRBD1. The CDR3 loop reads CASSVGRTGGRYGYTF. CDR3 DNA: TGTGCCAGCAGCGTAGGAAGGACAGGGGGCCGTTATGGCTACACCTTC.